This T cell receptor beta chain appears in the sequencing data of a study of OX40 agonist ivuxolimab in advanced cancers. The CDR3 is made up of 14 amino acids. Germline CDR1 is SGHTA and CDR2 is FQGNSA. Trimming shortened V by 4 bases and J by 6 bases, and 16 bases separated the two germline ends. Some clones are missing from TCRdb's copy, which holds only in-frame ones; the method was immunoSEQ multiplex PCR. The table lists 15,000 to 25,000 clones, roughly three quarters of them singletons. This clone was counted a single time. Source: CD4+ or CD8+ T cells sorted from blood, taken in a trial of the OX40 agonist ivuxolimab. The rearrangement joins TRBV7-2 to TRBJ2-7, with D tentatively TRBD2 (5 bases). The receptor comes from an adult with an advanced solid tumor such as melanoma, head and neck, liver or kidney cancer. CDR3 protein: CASSWERFLGEQYF. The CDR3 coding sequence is TGTGCCAGCAGCTGGGAGAGGTTCCTCGGCGAGCAGTACTTC.